The T cell receptor beta chain under discussion was sequenced for a study of cytomegalovirus exposure and HLA in healthy donors. Study-wide points: High specificity and sensitivity for cytomegalovirus status were reported for the classifier. Other equally common chains were less clonally expanded than HLA-associated TCR beta chains, a later analysis showed. The authors excluded some V segments, including TRBV6-2 and TRBV6-3, as indistinguishable.

Unrecorded immune exposure was likely among donors, who were nominally healthy when sampled. As for this clone: What it binds is not known.

The CDR3 is 18 residues long. CDR1 is SGHRS, CDR2 YFSETQ, per germline. Deletions cut 1 base from V and 4 bases from J, with 21 bases between. Both 60 Vbeta primers and 13 Jbeta primers went into the PCR. Libraries were prepared by immunoSEQ multiplex PCR; TCRdb keeps only in-frame clonotypes and omits some of them. The profile covers more than 110,000 clones, with roughly 71% appearing a single time and 6% to 8.5% taken by the ten largest. Sample: PBMCs. The TCR was taken from a man in his thirties or forties in good health and CMV-seronegative. The chain recombines TRBV5-1 with TRBJ1-3, with D possibly TRBD1 on 6 matching bases. CDR3 in DNA: TGCGCCAGCAGCTTGAATGCAGGGGCCGTTTGGGCCGGAAACACCATATATTTT. Amino acid sequence: CASSLNAGAVWAGNTIYF.